This TCR beta chain appears in the sequencing data of a study of identical twins. Study observations and caveats: Twins' excess sharing was less marked for out-of-frame beta sequences. Conclusions were based on cross-sectional statistical analysis, without following the same donors. Zero-insertion analyses might be partly confounded by invariant T cells like MAIT and iNKT.

Remarks on this clonotype: Its antigen is not identified.

The cDNA had a unique molecular identifier and a template-switch universal primer site. TCRdb re-derived calls from the 5' RACE reads in MiXCR, one entry per CDR3 protein. This repertoire shows 450,000 to 650,000 distinct CDR3 sequences, 13% to 15% found once; its top ten account for about 0.47%. The CDR3 spans 14 residues. The ends were cut back, 1 base at V and 4 bases at J, with 7 bases in the middle. CDR1 SGHTA and CDR2 FQGNSA come from the germline V gene. In addition, the sample was reused for a study of yellow fever vaccine responses in identical twins.

The sequence was collected from a woman in her late teens or twenties in good health. The chain combines TRBV7-2 with TRBJ2-2, with D uncertain. The sequenced material came from CD4+ T cells sorted from blood. The CDR3 region is CASSLVFLTGELFF. DNA of the CDR3: TGTGCCAGCAGCTTAGTCTTCCTCACCGGGGAGCTGTTTTTT.